The clone carrying this T cell receptor (beta chain) was picked up a small number of times. The entry originates in a study of CD8+CD57+ T cells in acquired aplastic anemia. Germline-derived CDR1 and CDR2 are MDHEN and SYDVKM. Between the trimmed V and J ends, which lost 5 bases and 4 bases, there was a span of 6 bases. This CDR3 region has 12 residues. Patients picked for sequencing had shown CD8+CD57+ cell expansion detected by flow cytometry. Genomic DNA, serving as template, underwent TCR beta VDJ and CDR3 profiling. TCRdb reanalysed the reads using MiXCR and keeps one entry per CDR3 protein. This sample has 400,000 to 600,000 distinct CDR3 sequences, with around 30% found just once.

The sample was sorted CD4+, CD8+, or CD8+CD57+ T cells (not recorded which) from PBMCs. The rearrangement uses TRBV28 and TRBJ1-3, with D unresolved. The TCR comes from a human donor with aplastic anemia. CDR3: CASSVQGNTIYF. The CDR3 DNA reads TGTGCCAGCAGTGTACAGGGAAACACCATATATTTT.